Listed here are 10 T cell receptor beta chains from one sample, sequenced in a study of T-cell memory formation after mild COVID-19. TCRdb reanalysed the 5' RACE reads using MiXCR and keeps one entry per CDR3 protein. This table has fewer than 650,000 distinct CDR3 sequences, about a fifth appearing once. Source material: PBMCs or a T cell subset sorted from them (not recorded which). The receptors shown here come from an adult woman who had mild COVID-19 (a few samples of this study predate the infection). Cell type and time point are not known.

This clonotype has only a few counts. The genes are TRBV5-1 and TRBJ2-2; no firm D call. CDR1 and CDR2 from the germline V gene are SGHRS and YFSETQ. V lost 4 bases to trimming and J lost 5 bases, with 9 bases between them. The CDR3 consists of 13 residues. The CDR3 is CASSNVRTGELFF. The CDR3 nucleotides are TGCGCCAGCAGCAACGTGAGGACCGGGGAGCTGTTTTTT. The whole variable domain, remainder taken from reference TRBV5-1 and TRBJ2-2, is KAGVTQTPRYLIKTRGQQVTLSCSPISGHRSVSWYQQTPGQGLQFLFEYFSETQRNKGNFPGRFSGRQFSNSRSEMNVSTLELGDSALYLCASSNVRTGELFFGEGSRLTVL.

This clonotype turned up a few times. The V call is TRBV12-3 or TRBV12-4, the J call TRBJ1-6, with D hard to call. This CDR3 spans 15 amino acids. Trimming shortened V by 9 bases and J by 7 bases, and 19 bases separated the two germline ends. The CDR3 spells CASRASRAPNSPLHF. In DNA, the CDR3 is TGTGCCAGTCGAGCTTCCCGCGCCCCGAATTCACCCCTCCACTTT.

This clonotype was observed a few times. The chain couples TRBV6-6 to TRBJ1-1; D perhaps matches TRBD1 (5 bases). Trimming took off 5 bases at V and 1 base at J, with 11 bases between the two ends. Germline-derived CDR1 and CDR2 are MNHNY and SVGAGI (reference sequence). This CDR3 has 14 amino acids. The CDR3 loop is CASSGGGPNTEAFF. CDR3 DNA sequence: TGTGCCAGCAGTGGGGGGGGTCCGAACACTGAAGCTTTCTTT.

This sequence joins TRBV4-2 and TRBJ1-2; 7 bases match TRBD1. V trimming: 1 base; J trimming: 4 bases; junction bases outside the gene matches: 3. CDR1 and CDR2 from the germline V gene are LGHNA and YNFKEQ. The CDR3 sequence is 14 residues long. This CDR3 reads CASSQARGPYGYTF. The CDR3, as DNA: TGTGCCAGCAGCCAAGCAAGGGGGCCCTATGGCTACACCTTC.

In this sample, this clonotype turned up a few times. The chain has TRBV28 and TRBJ1-3; 7 bases align to TRBD1. The V gene end was trimmed by 7 bases and the J gene end by 0 bases; junction bases not matched to a gene: 6. This CDR3 contains 15 residues. The V gene's germline CDR1 is MDHEN and CDR2 SYDVKM. In nucleotides, the CDR3 is TGTGCCAGCAAGGGACAGCGTCTCTCTGGAAACACCATATATTTT. It codes for CASKGQRLSGNTIYF.

This clonotype was found a few times. This chain joins TRBV5-5 and TRBJ1-1; the D is unclear. V was trimmed by 3 bases and J by 1 base, leaving 4 bases between them. Germline values: CDR1 SGHKS, CDR2 YYEKEE (reference sequence). The CDR3 runs 12 residues. The DNA of the CDR3 is TGTGCCAGCAGCTCTGCGAACACTGAAGCTTTCTTT. This codes for CASSSANTEAFF.

The chain uses TRBV18 and TRBJ1-2, with TRBD1 matching 9 bases. Germline lookup yields CDR1 KGHSH and CDR2 LQKENI. V was clipped by 1 base and J by 2 bases; unmatched bases: 2. This CDR3 region has 15 residues. CDR3 DNA sequence: TGTGCCAGCTCACCACGACAGGGGGAGAACTATGGCTACACCTTC. Protein product: CASSPRQGENYGYTF.

The chain recombines TRBV24-1 with TRBJ2-6; weak D call: TRBD1 (5 bases). The CDR3 sequence is 15 residues long. Germline-derived CDR1 and CDR2 are KGHDR and SFDVKD. Trimming shortened V by 11 bases and J by 2 bases, and 15 bases separated the two germline ends. In nucleotides, the CDR3 is TGTGCCATCGGACACTCCTATGCTGGGGCCAACGTCCTGACTTTC. This gives the protein CAIGHSYAGANVLTF.

This clonotype has a handful of counts. V and J are TRBV30 and TRBJ1-1; a possible D gene is TRBD1 (5 bases). Germline-derived CDR1 and CDR2 are GTSNPN and SVGIG (reference sequence). The V end lost 7 bases, the J end lost 6 bases, and 9 bases lay between the germline ends. The CDR3 totals 10 residues. The chain's CDR3 is CAYKGAEAFF. As DNA, the CDR3 is TGTGCCTATAAAGGGGCTGAAGCTTTCTTT. Full variable domain (remainder filled in from reference TRBV30 and TRBJ1-1): SQTIHQWPATLVQPVGSPLSLECTVEGTSNPNLYWYRQAAGRGLQLLFYSVGIGQISSEVPQNLSASRPQDRQFILSSKKLLLSDSGFYLCAYKGAEAFFGQGTRLTVV.

This chain connects TRBV12-3 or TRBV12-4 to TRBJ2-7, with D hard to call. This CDR3 region has 12 residues. V lost 2 bases to trimming and J lost 3 bases, with 5 bases between them. This chain's CDR3 is CASSLFRYEQYF. The CDR3 DNA follows: TGTGCCAGCAGTTTATTCCGCTACGAGCAGTACTTC.